This T cell receptor beta chain was observed in a study of Graves' ophthalmopathy and Graves' hyperthyroidism. The authors amplified TCR beta CDR3 regions from RNA transcripts. Second-round multiplex PCR followed a first-round RT-PCR using HTBI primers. TCRdb re-derived calls from the multiplex PCR reads in MiXCR, one entry per CDR3 protein. Here the sample spans roughly 400,000 distinct CDR3 sequences, 15% to 20% being singletons. Per germline, CDR1 SGDLS and CDR2 YYNGEE. The CDR3 length is 14 residues. J gave up 5 bases and V 3 bases, and 3 bases lay outside the gene matches. Sequencing was performed on peripheral blood. The V gene is TRBV9, the J gene TRBJ2-7, with 12 bases identical to TRBD2. This TCR derives from a woman under 30 with Graves' ophthalmopathy. The CDR3 DNA sequence: TGTGCCAGCAGCGCAGCTAGCGGGAGGGACGAGCAGTACTTC. Its translation: CASSAASGRDEQYF.